The 20 T cell receptor beta chains reported below all come from one sample, sequenced in a study of graft-versus-host responses after intestinal transplantation (dated by TCRdb to the early 2020s). The method behind the library was the immunoSEQ multiplex PCR assay. TCRdb took over this immuneACCESS table, retaining in-frame rearrangements with V and J assigned. Such tables are incomplete; in checked studies, under half of the missing clones stem from an unresolved V gene, and the remainder is unexplained. This sample comprises 90,000 to 130,000 clones, 93% of them detected only once. Roughly 0.5% of the sample is in the top ten clones. No antigen has been assigned to these receptors. The time point label for this specimen denotes: cells obtained before transplantation from donor or recipient. The sequencing here drew on unstimulated CD8+ T cells sorted from spleen or lymph node cells, taken before intestinal transplant. Every receptor here comes from a human donor who received an intestinal transplant.

CDR3 coding DNA: TGTGCCAGCAGCTTGGTTACAGGGGTAGGGTACACCTTC. Protein product: CASSLVTGVGYTF. The chain is built from TRBV5-4 and TRBJ1-2; 7 bases match TRBD1. V lost 0 bases and J lost 11; bases outside the gene matches: 7. The CDR3 covers 13 residues. The V gene's germline CDR1 is SGHNT and CDR2 YYREEE (reference sequence).

The J gene is TRBJ1-5, the V gene TRBV19; D uncertain. The V gene's germline CDR1 is LNHDA and CDR2 SQIVND (reference sequence). V lost 2 bases and J lost 4, with 3 bases in between. This CDR3 region has 12 residues. The CDR3 region is CASSIPNQPQHF. CDR3 DNA sequence: TGTGCCAGTAGTATACCGAATCAGCCCCAGCATTTT.

This clone was seen only once. CDR3 nucleotide sequence: TGTGCCTGGAGTGACCCGAATATGGGGACAACTAATGAAAAACTGTTTTTT. As protein: CAWSDPNMGTTNEKLFF. The rearrangement uses TRBV30 and TRBJ1-4; no definite D call. With 1 base removed from V and 0 bases from J, the gap between germline ends came to 15 bases. CDR3 length: 17 residues. The V gene's germline CDR1 is GTSNPN and CDR2 SVGIG (reference sequence).

The chain employs TRBV5-6 and TRBJ2-1, with a tentative D call TRBD2 (5 bases). V was cut by 2 bases and J by 5 bases, with 5 bases left in between. CDR1 and CDR2 (germline): SGHDT, YYEEEE. The CDR3 has 12 residues. The CDR3 spells CASSFGDNEQFF. CDR3 nucleotide sequence: TGTGCCAGCAGCTTCGGGGACAATGAGCAGTTCTTC.

This clone was detected once. The V call is TRBV9, the J call TRBJ2-2; tentative D call: TRBD2 (6 bases). This CDR3 contains 18 residues. Trimming removed 4 bases from V and 0 bases from J, with 19 bases in between. Per the germline V gene, CDR1 is SGDLS and CDR2 is YYNGEE. This chain's CDR3 is CASSHSKSGTPNTGELFF. The DNA of the CDR3 is TGTGCCAGCAGCCACTCTAAATCCGGGACTCCGAACACCGGGGAGCTGTTTTTT.

CDR3 bases: TGTGCCAGCAGTTTATACGGGACTAGCGGGAGGGCCCGGGGAAATGAGCAGTTCTTC. It translates to CASSLYGTSGRARGNEQFF. The chain links TRBV28 to TRBJ2-1; TRBD2 matches at 16 bases. The germline gives CDR1 MDHEN, CDR2 SYDVKM. The V segment lost 1 base and the J segment 7 bases; nucleotides outside the gene matches: 10. The CDR3 is 19 residues long.

The table lists this clone with a count of one. The chain couples TRBV5-6 to TRBJ2-3; 7 bases map to TRBD2. Germline V gene lookup returns CDR1 SGHDT and CDR2 YYEEEE. The CDR3 extends over 14 amino acids. Trimming cost V 2 bases and J 6 bases; bases outside gene matches: 6. This CDR3 is CASSFGTMLDTQYF. The DNA of the CDR3 is TGTGCCAGCAGCTTCGGGACTATGCTTGATACGCAGTATTTT.

The rearrangement joins TRBV11-3 to TRBJ2-1; D ambiguous. Germline CDR1 is SGHNT and CDR2 is YENEEA. Trimming pared 3 bases from V and 0 bases from J, leaving 6 bases between. There are 14 residues in the CDR3. CDR3 sequence reads: CASSFGSSYNEQFF. The CDR3 coding sequence is TGTGCCAGCAGCTTTGGAAGCTCCTACAATGAGCAGTTCTTC.

The chain combines TRBV29-1 with TRBJ2-2; D remains unclear. Trimming shortened V by 6 bases and J by 0 bases, and 8 bases separated the two germline ends. CDR3 length: 13 amino acids. Per the germline V gene, CDR1 is SQVTM and CDR2 is ANQGSEA. The CDR3 bases are TGCAGCGTCGGCTTAACGAACACCGGGGAGCTGTTTTTT. Translation: CSVGLTNTGELFF.

The chain employs TRBV9 and TRBJ2-5; 10 bases are shared with TRBD1. The CDR3 totals 15 residues. Germline V CDR1 and CDR2: SGDLS, YYNGEE. J was trimmed by 5 bases and V by 3 bases; bases with no gene match: 7. This CDR3 reads CASSAPGQGRETQYF. The DNA for the CDR3 is TGTGCCAGCAGCGCTCCGGGACAGGGGAGGGAGACCCAGTACTTC.

The chain recombines TRBV7-3 with TRBJ2-7; D is unresolved. The CDR3 runs to 13 residues. Germline V gives CDR1 SGHTA, CDR2 FQGTGA. V was cut by 2 bases and J by 0 bases, with 5 bases left in between. The CDR3 loop is CASSLGVSYEQYF. The CDR3 DNA is TGTGCCAGCAGCTTAGGGGTCTCCTACGAGCAGTACTTC.

CDR3 residues: CASSFLTVMTYEQYF. CDR3 DNA: TGTGCCAGCAGCTTTTTGACTGTAATGACCTACGAGCAGTACTTC. This chain links TRBV5-8 with TRBJ2-7; D call uncertain. V was pared by 2 bases and J by 2 bases, with 14 bases between. The germline V gene has CDR1 SGHTS and CDR2 YDEGEE. This CDR3 is built from 15 residues.

The sample holds one count of this clone. This chain connects TRBV7-3 to TRBJ2-3; TRBD2 aligns across 10 bases. This CDR3 comprises 15 residues. Looked up from germline, CDR1 is SGHTA and CDR2 is FQGTGA. Trimming removed 5 bases from V and 1 base from J; junction bases left unmatched: 3. CDR3 amino acids: CASSPGTSGTDTQYF. The CDR3 nucleotides are TGTGCCAGCAGCCCCGGGACTAGCGGCACAGATACGCAGTATTTT.

V gene TRBV28 combines with J gene TRBJ2-7, with D tentatively TRBD1 or TRBD2 (5 bases each). Germline loops: CDR1 MDHEN, CDR2 SYDVKM. V was pared by 8 bases and J by 3 bases, with 23 bases between. The CDR3 has 16 amino acids. The CDR3: CASGSVGGEKFYEQYF. CDR3 DNA: TGTGCCAGCGGCTCGGTTGGGGGAGAGAAGTTCTACGAGCAGTACTTC.

The chain uses TRBV29-1 and TRBJ2-2; D perhaps matches TRBD2 (6 bases). The CDR3 extends over 15 amino acids. From germline, CDR1 is SQVTM and CDR2 ANQGSEA. The germline V and J ends were trimmed by 5 bases and 7 bases, with 20 bases remaining between them. CDR3: CSVPTPGTLNGELFF. The CDR3 bases are TGCAGCGTTCCGACCCCCGGGACTCTAAACGGGGAGCTGTTTTTT.

The rearrangement uses TRBV4-1 and TRBJ2-7; 7 bases map to TRBD2. The CDR3 is 16 residues long. CDR1 is MGHRA, CDR2 YSYEKL, per germline. Trimming took 0 bases from V and 4 from J; bases not matched to a gene: 9. The CDR3 loop is CASSQDPPWGGYEQYF. The CDR3, as DNA: TGCGCCAGCAGCCAAGATCCCCCCTGGGGGGGTTACGAGCAGTACTTC.

The chain links TRBV28 to TRBJ1-1, with D hard to call. CDR1 MDHEN and CDR2 SYDVKM come from the germline V gene. The CDR3 totals 14 residues. V lost 2 bases, J lost 5 bases, and 12 bases lay in between. CDR3 residues: CASSLPGLGTEAFF. As DNA, the CDR3 is TGTGCCAGCAGTTTACCGGGCCTGGGGACTGAAGCTTTCTTT.

This sequence joins TRBV7-9 and TRBJ2-5; TRBD1 matches at 8 bases. The J call is doubtful: the DNA matches TRBJ2-7 better. The germline gives CDR1 SEHNR, CDR2 FQNEAQ (reference sequence). The CDR3 is 15 amino acids. CDR3 amino acids: CASSSGVRGPYEQYF. The CDR3 DNA reads as TGTGCCAGCAGCTCGGGGGTCAGGGGGCCCTACGAGCAGTACTTC.

DNA for the CDR3: TGCAGCGTTGAAGATCTCCGGGACAGCGGCACAGATACGCAGTATTTT. The encoded protein is CSVEDLRDSGTDTQYF. The chain joins TRBV29-1 to TRBJ2-3; TRBD1 agrees at 7 bases. Trimming took 0 bases from V and 1 from J; bases not matched to a gene: 7. This CDR3 comprises 16 residues. Per the germline V gene, CDR1 is SQVTM and CDR2 is ANQGSEA.

J is TRBJ1-4 and V is TRBV10-3; 7 bases line up with TRBD1. V shed 10 bases and J 3 bases; nucleotides not matched to a gene: 11. The CDR3 is made up of 15 amino acids. Germline CDR1 reads ENHRY; CDR2 reads SYGVKD. The CDR3 DNA reads TGTGCCACCTCTTGGGACAGCACACCTAATGAAAAACTGTTTTTT. It is translated as CATSWDSTPNEKLFF.